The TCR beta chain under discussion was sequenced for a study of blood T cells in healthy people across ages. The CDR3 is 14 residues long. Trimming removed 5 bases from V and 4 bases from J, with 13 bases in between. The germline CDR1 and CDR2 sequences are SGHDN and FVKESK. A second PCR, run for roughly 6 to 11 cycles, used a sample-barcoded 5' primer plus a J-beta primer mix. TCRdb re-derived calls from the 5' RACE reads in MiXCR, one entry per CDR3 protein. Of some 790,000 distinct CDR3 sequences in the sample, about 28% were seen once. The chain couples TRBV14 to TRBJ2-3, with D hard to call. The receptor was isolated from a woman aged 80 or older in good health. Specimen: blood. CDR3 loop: CASSISGAPDTQYF. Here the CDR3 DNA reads TGTGCCAGCAGCATCTCAGGTGCCCCAGATACGCAGTATTTT.